This T cell receptor beta chain was observed in a study of shared clonotypes between healthy human individuals. Profiled with immunoSEQ multiplex PCR; TCRdb holds only in-frame clones, not every one. The sample has fewer than 1.6 million clones; less than 99% are singletons. Details on this clone: Its antigen is still unknown.

Study findings and constraints: Memory subsets generally showed smaller estimated richness than naive subsets did.

Trimming cost V 1 base and J 0 bases, with 7 bases left between them. Germline CDR1 and CDR2: SGHNT and YYREEE (reference sequence). This CDR3 contains 15 residues. Investigators divided CD4+ cells into CD45RA+ naive and CD45RA-negative memory subsets. Sequenced material: naive CD4+ T cells sorted from blood. The subset here: CD45RA+ positively selected. The clonotype comes from a man under 40 in good health. The rearrangement uses TRBV5-4 and TRBJ2-2; D not resolved. The CDR3 nucleotides read TGTGCCAGCAGCTTGACCCGGACGAACACCGGGGAGCTGTTTTTT. Its translation: CASSLTRTNTGELFF.